This TCR beta chain was retrieved from a study of blood T cells in healthy people across ages. PBMCs were isolated at a quantity of at least 6.5 million per sample. This clonotype was seen more than once but under ten times. PCR was performed a second time for roughly 6 to 12 cycles using a sample-barcoded 5' primer and a J-beta primer mix. In TCRdb, the 5' RACE reads were re-called with MiXCR into one record per CDR3 protein. The table includes around 800,000 distinct CDR3 sequences, roughly 53% detected once. The specimen was blood. This clonotype was obtained from a man older than 75 in good health.

The CDR3 reads CASSFGQGAGKNIQYF. The CDR3 nucleotides are TGTGCCAGCAGTTTTGGGCAGGGGGCGGGCAAAAACATTCAGTACTTC. The V gene is TRBV27, the J gene TRBJ2-4; 8 bases are a match to TRBD1. The CDR3 extends over 16 amino acids. CDR1 and CDR2 (germline): MNHEY, SMNVEV (reference sequence). J was trimmed by 3 bases and V by 3 bases; bases with no gene match: 7.